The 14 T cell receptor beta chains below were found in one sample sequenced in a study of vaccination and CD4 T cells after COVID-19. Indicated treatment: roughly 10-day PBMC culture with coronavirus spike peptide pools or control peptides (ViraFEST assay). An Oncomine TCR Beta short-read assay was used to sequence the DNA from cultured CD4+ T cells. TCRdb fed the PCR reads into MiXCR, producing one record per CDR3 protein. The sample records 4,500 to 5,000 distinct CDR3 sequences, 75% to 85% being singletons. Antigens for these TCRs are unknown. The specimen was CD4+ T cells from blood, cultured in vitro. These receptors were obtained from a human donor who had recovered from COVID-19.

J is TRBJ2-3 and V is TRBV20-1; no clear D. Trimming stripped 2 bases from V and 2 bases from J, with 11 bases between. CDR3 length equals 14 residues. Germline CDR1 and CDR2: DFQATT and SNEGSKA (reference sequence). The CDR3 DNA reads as TGCAGTGCTAGAATGTGGGGTACCACAGATACGCAGTATTTT. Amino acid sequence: CSARMWGTTDTQYF.

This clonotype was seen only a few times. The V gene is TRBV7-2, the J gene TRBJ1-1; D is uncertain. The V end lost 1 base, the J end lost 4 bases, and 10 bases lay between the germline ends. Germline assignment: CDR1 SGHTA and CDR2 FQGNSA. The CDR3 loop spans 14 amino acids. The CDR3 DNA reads TGTGCCAGCAGCTTAGACTACGATAGCACTGAAGCTTTCTTT. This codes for CASSLDYDSTEAFF.

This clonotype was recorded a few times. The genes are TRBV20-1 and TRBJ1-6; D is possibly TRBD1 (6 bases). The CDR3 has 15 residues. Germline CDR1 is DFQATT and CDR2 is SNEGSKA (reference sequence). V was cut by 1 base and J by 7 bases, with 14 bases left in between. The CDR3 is CSARGGTFDNSPLHF. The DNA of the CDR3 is TGCAGTGCTAGAGGCGGGACATTTGACAATTCACCCCTCCACTTT.

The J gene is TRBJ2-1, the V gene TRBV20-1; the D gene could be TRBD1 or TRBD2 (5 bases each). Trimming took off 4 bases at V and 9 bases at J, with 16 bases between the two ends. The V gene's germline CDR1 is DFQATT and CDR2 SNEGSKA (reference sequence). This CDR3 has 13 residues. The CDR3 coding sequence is TGCAGTGCTATTAGAGTGGGGGTAGTTGAGCAGTTCTTC. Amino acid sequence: CSAIRVGVVEQFF.

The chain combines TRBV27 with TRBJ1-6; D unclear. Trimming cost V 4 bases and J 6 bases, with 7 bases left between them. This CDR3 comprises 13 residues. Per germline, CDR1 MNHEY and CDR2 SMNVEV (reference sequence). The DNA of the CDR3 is TGTGCCAGCAGTTGGATTGGTAATTCACCCCTCCACTTT. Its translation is CASSWIGNSPLHF.

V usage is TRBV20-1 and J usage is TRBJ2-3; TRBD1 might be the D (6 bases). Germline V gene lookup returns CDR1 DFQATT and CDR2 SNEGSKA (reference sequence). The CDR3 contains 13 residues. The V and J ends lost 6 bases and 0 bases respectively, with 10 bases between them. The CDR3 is CSASDSSTDTQYF. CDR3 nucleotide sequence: TGCAGTGCGTCGGACAGTAGCACAGATACGCAGTATTTT.

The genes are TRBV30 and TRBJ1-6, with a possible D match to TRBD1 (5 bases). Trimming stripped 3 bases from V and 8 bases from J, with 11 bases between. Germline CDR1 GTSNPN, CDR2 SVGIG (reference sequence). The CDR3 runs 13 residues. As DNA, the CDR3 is TGTGCCTGGAGCGCGGAGGGGTATTCACCCCTCCACTTT. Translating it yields CAWSAEGYSPLHF. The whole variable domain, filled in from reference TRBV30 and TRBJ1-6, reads SQTIHQWPATLVQPVGSPLSLECTVEGTSNPNLYWYRQAAGRGLQLLFYSVGIGQISSEVPQNLSASRPQDRQFILSSKKLLLSDSGFYLCAWSAEGYSPLHFGNGTRLTVT.

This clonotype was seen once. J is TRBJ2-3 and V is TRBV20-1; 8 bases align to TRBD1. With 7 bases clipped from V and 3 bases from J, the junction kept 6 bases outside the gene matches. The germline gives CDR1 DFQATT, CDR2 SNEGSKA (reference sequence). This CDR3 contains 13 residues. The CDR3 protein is CSGGQGGTDTQYF. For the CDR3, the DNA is TGCAGTGGAGGACAGGGTGGGACAGATACGCAGTATTTT.

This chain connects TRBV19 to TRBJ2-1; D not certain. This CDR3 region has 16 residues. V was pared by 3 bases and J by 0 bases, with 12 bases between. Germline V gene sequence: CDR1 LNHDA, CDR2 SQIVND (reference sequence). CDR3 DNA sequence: TGTGCCAGTAGTATGCGCGCATCCCTCTCCTACAATGAGCAGTTCTTC. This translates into CASSMRASLSYNEQFF. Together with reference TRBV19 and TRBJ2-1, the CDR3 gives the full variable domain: DGGITQSPKYLFRKEGQNVTLSCEQNLNHDAMYWYRQDPGQGLRLIYYSQIVNDFQKGDIAEGYSVSREKKESFPLTVTSAQKNPTAFYLCASSMRASLSYNEQFFGPGTRLTVL.

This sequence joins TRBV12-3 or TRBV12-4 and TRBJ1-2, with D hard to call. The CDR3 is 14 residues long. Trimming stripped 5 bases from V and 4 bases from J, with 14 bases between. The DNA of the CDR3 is TGTGCCAGCAGTACCTTGGGGAGGGTCTATGGCTACACCTTC. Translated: CASSTLGRVYGYTF.

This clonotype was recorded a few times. CDR3 sequence: CSAMGGETQYF. The CDR3 DNA follows: TGCAGTGCTATGGGGGGGGAGACCCAGTACTTC. The chain is built from TRBV20-1 and TRBJ2-5; TRBD2 matches 7 bases. The V gene's germline CDR1 is DFQATT and CDR2 SNEGSKA (reference sequence). After removal of 4 bases from V and 5 bases from J, the junction contained 1 base not matched to a gene. This CDR3 is built from 11 residues.

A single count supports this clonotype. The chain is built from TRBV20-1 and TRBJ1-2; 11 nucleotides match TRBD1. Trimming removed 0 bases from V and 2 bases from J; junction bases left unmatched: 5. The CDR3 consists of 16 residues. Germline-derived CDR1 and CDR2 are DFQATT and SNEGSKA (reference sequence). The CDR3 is CSARDRRTGGNYGYTF. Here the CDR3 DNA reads TGCAGTGCTAGAGATCGACGGACAGGGGGCAACTATGGCTACACCTTC.

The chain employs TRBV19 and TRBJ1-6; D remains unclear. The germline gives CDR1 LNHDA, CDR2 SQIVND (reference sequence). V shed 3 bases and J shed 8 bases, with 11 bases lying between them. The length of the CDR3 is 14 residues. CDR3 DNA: TGTGCCAGTAGTATTATGGGGAGTCATTCACCCCTCCACTTT. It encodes CASSIMGSHSPLHF. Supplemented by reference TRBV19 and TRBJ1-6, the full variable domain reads DGGITQSPKYLFRKEGQNVTLSCEQNLNHDAMYWYRQDPGQGLRLIYYSQIVNDFQKGDIAEGYSVSREKKESFPLTVTSAQKNPTAFYLCASSIMGSHSPLHFGNGTRLTVT.

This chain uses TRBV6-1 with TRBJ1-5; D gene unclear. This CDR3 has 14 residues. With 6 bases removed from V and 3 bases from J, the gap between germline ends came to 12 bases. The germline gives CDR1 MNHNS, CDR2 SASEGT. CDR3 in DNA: TGTGCCAGCAGCGACCGGGCTTACAATCAGCCCCAGCATTTT. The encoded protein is CASSDRAYNQPQHF.